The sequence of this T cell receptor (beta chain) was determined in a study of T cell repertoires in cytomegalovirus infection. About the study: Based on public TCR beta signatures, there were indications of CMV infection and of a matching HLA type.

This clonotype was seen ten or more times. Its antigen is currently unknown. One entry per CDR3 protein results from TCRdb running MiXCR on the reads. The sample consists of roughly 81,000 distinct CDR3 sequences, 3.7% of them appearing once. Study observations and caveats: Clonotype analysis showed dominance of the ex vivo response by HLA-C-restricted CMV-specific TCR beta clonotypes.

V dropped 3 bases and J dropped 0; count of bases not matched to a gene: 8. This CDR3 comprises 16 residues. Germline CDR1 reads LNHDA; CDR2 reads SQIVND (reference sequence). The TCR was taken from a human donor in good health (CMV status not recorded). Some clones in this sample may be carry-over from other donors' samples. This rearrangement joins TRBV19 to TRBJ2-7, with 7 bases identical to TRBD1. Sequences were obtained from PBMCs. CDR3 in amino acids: CASSILGTDLSYEQYF. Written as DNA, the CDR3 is TGTGCCAGTAGTATCCTCGGGACAGACCTCTCCTACGAGCAGTACTTC.